The clone carrying this TCR beta chain was seen more than once but under ten times. The antigen remains undetermined. Stated treatment: roughly 10-day PBMC culture with coronavirus spike peptide pools or control peptides (ViraFEST assay). The entry originates in a study of vaccination and CD4 T cells after COVID-19. Background on the study: Following dose two, a median approximately 75 days (range 14 to 241) passed before post-vaccine samples were taken. Cellular stimulation was performed using overlapping spike peptides derived from SARS-CoV-2, HCoV-NL63, HCoV-OC43 and HCoV-229E.

Scientists ran DNA taken from cultured CD4+ T cells through the Oncomine TCR Beta short-read assay for sequencing. MiXCR was run by TCRdb on the PCR reads, yielding one entry per CDR3 protein. The sample consists of 15,000 to 20,000 distinct CDR3 sequences, about 40% of them appearing once. Notes on the study in general: A median of approximately 90% of reactive clones, in convalescent patients, became evident only post-vaccination.

The CDR3 is 13 residues long. The V gene lost 7 bases and the J gene lost 1 base, with 10 bases spanning the gap. Germline loops: CDR1 SNHLY, CDR2 FYNNEI. The specimen sequenced was CD4+ T cells from blood, cultured in vitro. This TCR came from a human donor who had recovered from COVID-19. V gene TRBV2 combines with J gene TRBJ1-2, with a tentative D call TRBD1 (5 bases). The CDR3 is CASTGQVNYGYTF. CDR3 sequence (DNA): TGTGCCAGCACAGGGCAAGTTAACTATGGCTACACCTTC.